This T cell receptor (beta chain) was identified during a study of cytomegalovirus exposure and HLA in healthy donors. Findings of the study overall: There were several of the most significant clusters that appeared linked to common viral pathogens in a later analysis. Donors were assumed by presence/absence analyses to have roughly uniform sequencing depth. The HLA-A and HLA-B alleles of most subjects were reportedly predicted accurately from TCR beta sequences. Whilst most TCR sequences proved rare, a subset of public TCRs occurred across many donors.

As regards this clone: Its antigen is currently unknown.

Researchers ran the PCR with 60 Vbeta and 13 Jbeta primers. Produced via immunoSEQ multiplex PCR; TCRdb's table is partial and in-frame only. The sample contains 98,000 or so clones, approximately 80% of which appear only once. V lost 10 bases, J lost 8 bases, and 17 bases lay in between. There are 12 residues in the CDR3. Looked up from germline, CDR1 is MDHEN and CDR2 is SYDVKM. The gene calls are TRBV28 and TRBJ1-1; TRBD1 is a possible D gene (5 bases). The sequenced sample was PBMCs. This TCR came from a woman under 30 in good health and CMV-seropositive. The CDR3, as DNA: TGTGCCATCCGTCGGGGGACGCGCGAAGCTTTCTTT. It encodes CAIRRGTREAFF. Drawing the rest from reference TRBV28 and TRBJ1-1, the complete variable domain is DVKVTQSSRYLVKRTGEKVFLECVQDMDHENMFWYRQDPGLGLRLIYFSYDVKMKEKGDIPEGYSVSREKKERFSLILESASTNQTSMYLCAIRRGTREAFFGQGTRLTVV.